This T cell receptor beta chain was profiled in a study of neoadjuvant anti-PD-1 for oral cavity cancer. At the level of the study: Around day 43, patients without progression received a fourth nivolumab dose before surgery.

This clone was observed once. CDR1 is SGHNT, CDR2 YENEEA, per germline. This CDR3 contains 15 residues. Between the trimmed V and J ends, which lost 2 bases and 0 bases, there was a span of 8 bases. The patients had HPV-negative, locally advanced oral cavity squamous cell carcinoma. No culture or expansion preceded analysis of these blood cells. Only in-frame clones appear in the TCRdb table, and some are missing; sequencing was by immunoSEQ multiplex PCR. This sample has tens of thousands of clones; approximately 79% occur once, and the top ten carry approximately 2.4%. This clonotype originated in a person aged 35 to 85 with oral cavity squamous cell carcinoma. The chain carries TRBV11-3 and TRBJ1-3; D is perhaps TRBD1 (6 bases). Sequenced here: PBMCs, sampled before nivolumab (anti-PD-1) treatment. The CDR3 coding sequence is TGTGCCAGCAGCTTAACAGGGAACTCTGGAAACACCATATATTTT. Protein product: CASSLTGNSGNTIYF.